The 5 T cell receptor beta chains in this list originate from one sample, sequenced in a study of CD8 T cell repertoires and HIV-1 epitope variants. Method: immunoSEQ multiplex PCR; TCRdb's copy keeps in-frame clones and lacks some. This table holds about 6,000 clones, 64% found once. No cognate antigen is known for these TCRs. The sequencing input was cultured CD8+ T cells derived from PBMCs. Source of these receptors: a male donor with HIV.

This chain links TRBV9 with TRBJ2-5; TRBD2 matches 10 bases. Germline CDR1 is SGDLS and CDR2 is YYNGEE. This CDR3 spans 15 amino acids. The V and J ends lost 2 bases and 4 bases, in that order; junction bases with no gene match: 5. CDR3 in amino acids: CASSVGRLAGETQYF. In nucleotides, the CDR3 is TGTGCCAGCAGCGTGGGGAGACTAGCGGGAGAGACCCAGTACTTC.

This chain joins TRBV9 and TRBJ2-7, with D possibly matching TRBD1 (6 bases). The CDR3 is made up of 14 amino acids. Germline lookup yields CDR1 SGDLS and CDR2 YYNGEE. Trimming took off 2 bases at V and 1 base at J, with 10 bases between the two ends. The CDR3 here is CASSVLDRSYEQYF. In nucleotides, the CDR3 is TGTGCCAGCAGCGTTTTGGACAGATCCTACGAGCAGTACTTC.

This chain uses TRBV4-3 with TRBJ1-1; no definite D call. Trimming removed 1 base at V and 1 base at J, with 10 bases between. The CDR3 covers 15 residues. Germline CDR1 LGHNA, CDR2 YSLEER. The CDR3 DNA is TGCGCCAGCAGCCAAGGGGTTATCTCGAACACTGAAGCTTTCTTT. It codes for CASSQGVISNTEAFF.

The J gene is TRBJ2-7, the V gene TRBV27; TRBD2 aligns across 8 bases. This CDR3 comprises 15 residues. Germline CDR1 reads MNHEY; CDR2 reads SMNVEV (reference sequence). V trimming: 2 bases; J trimming: 4 bases; junction bases outside the gene matches: 7. The CDR3 loop is CASSLGLGGRYEQYF. The DNA for the CDR3 is TGTGCCAGCAGTTTAGGGCTCGGCGGGAGGTACGAGCAGTACTTC.

The gene calls are TRBV7-9 and TRBJ1-4; 7 nucleotides agree with TRBD1. Germline assignment: CDR1 SEHNR and CDR2 FQNEAQ (reference sequence). Losses at the gene ends were 3 bases for V and 3 bases for J; bases not matched to a gene: 4. CDR3 length: 15 residues. The CDR3 bases are TGTGCCAGCAGCTTTCCGGGACAGCCTAATGAAAAACTGTTTTTT. It encodes CASSFPGQPNEKLFF.